The 4 T cell receptor beta chains in this list originate from one sample, sequenced in a study of T cell responses to AZD1222 COVID-19 vaccine (dated by TCRdb to about 2021). The sample's time point label, in plain terms: about 28 days (+/-7) after the second vaccine dose. Libraries came from the immunoSEQ multiplex PCR assay. What TCRdb holds here is the immuneACCESS table cut down to in-frame rearrangements. Part of the clones is not present; checked against another copy, under half of the missing clones reflect an unresolved V gene, and the others are unexplained. In this sample the table shows under 150,000 clones, roughly 84% of which occur a single time. The ten largest clones take up 25% to 35% of the sample. This specimen was peripheral blood, taken 28 days after the second AZD1222 dose. Receptors originate from an adult who received the AZD1222 COVID-19 vaccine.

The rearrangement links TRBV7-2 to TRBJ1-6; D may be TRBD1 (6 bases). This CDR3 has 15 residues. Germline values: CDR1 SGHTA, CDR2 FQGNSA. The V gene lost 6 bases and the J gene lost 7 bases, with 16 bases spanning the gap. DNA for the CDR3: TGTGCCAGCAGTTCTGCCAGGGGCGGGAATTCACCCCTCCACTTT. It codes for CASSSARGGNSPLHF. Full variable domain (missing parts from reference TRBV7-2 and TRBJ1-6): GAGVSQSPSNKVTEKGKDVELRCDPISGHTALYWYRQSLGQGLEFLIYFQGNSAPDKSGLPSDRFSAERTGGSVSTLTIQRTQQEDSAVYLCASSSARGGNSPLHFGNGTRLTVT.

This clone was picked up one time. V gene TRBV4-3 combines with J gene TRBJ2-3; D is uncertain. Germline loops: CDR1 LGHNA, CDR2 YSLEER. CDR3 length equals 13 residues. Between the trimmed V and J ends, which lost 0 bases and 7 bases, there was a span of 8 bases. In DNA form, the CDR3 reads TGCGCCAGCAGCCAAGATCGGTTATATACGCAGTATTTT. It encodes CASSQDRLYTQYF.

This chain uses TRBV15 with TRBJ1-5, with D perhaps TRBD1 (6 bases). This CDR3 is 17 amino acids long. Germline assignment: CDR1 LNHNV and CDR2 YYDKDF (reference sequence). V gave up 1 base and J gave up 7 bases, with 20 bases separating them. CDR3 loop: CATSRGGGLTGGQPQHF. CDR3 nucleotide sequence: TGTGCCACCAGCAGAGGCGGGGGGTTGACAGGTGGGCAGCCCCAGCATTTT.

The gene calls are TRBV20-1 and TRBJ2-7, with D maybe TRBD2 (5 bases). This CDR3 contains 16 residues. The V end was cut by 3 bases, the J end by 5 bases, with 23 bases between. From germline, CDR1 is DFQATT and CDR2 SNEGSKA (reference sequence). The chain's CDR3 is CSASPVSSEEWDEQYF. The CDR3 DNA reads TGCAGTGCTAGTCCGGTGTCTTCGGAGGAGTGGGACGAGCAGTACTTC.